This T cell receptor (beta chain) was retrieved from a study of blood T cell repertoires in COVID-19. Study-wide context: Material from acute and convalescent COVID-19 was sourced from the United States, Italy and Spain. Sources were T cells, B-cell-depleted T cells, or PBMCs; the material itself was cDNA or gDNA.

Authors' processing steps: Nucleated cell counts were estimated from reference gene primer amplification. Profiled with immunoSEQ multiplex PCR; TCRdb holds only in-frame clones, not every one. The V and J calls and clone size are taken from that table; D and trimming were inferred from the DNA. The table shows roughly 190,000 clones, with 65% to 85% occurring only once. The source is a man aged 45-65 years with active or convalescent COVID-19. The sequencing sample was made of peripheral blood.

The CDR3: CASSLVSGQGSLGYTF. The CDR3 DNA is TGTGCCAGCAGCTTAGTTTCGGGACAGGGTTCTCTTGGCTACACCTTC. V and J are TRBV7-6 and TRBJ1-2; TRBD1 agrees at 9 bases. The CDR3 covers 16 residues. After removal of 1 base from V and 7 bases from J, the junction contained 10 bases not matched to a gene. The germline CDR1 and CDR2 sequences are SGHVS and FNYEAQ.